Shown below are 13 T cell receptor beta chains from a single sample sequenced in a study of blood T cell repertoires in COVID-19. Clones were sequenced by immunoSEQ multiplex PCR, and TCRdb holds only the in-frame ones, with some missing. Among roughly 300,000 clones listed, approximately 84% were seen once. Sequencing was done on a sample of peripheral blood. The receptors come from a human donor with COVID-19, enrolled during active disease. The donor label of this sample is uncertain.

The chain recombines TRBV9 with TRBJ1-1, with TRBD1 as a possible D gene (6 bases). This CDR3 comprises 13 residues. Germline CDR1 and CDR2: SGDLS and YYNGEE. Deletions cut 4 bases from V and 1 base from J, with 8 bases between. CDR3 amino acids: CASSLDRNTEAFF. The DNA for the CDR3 is TGTGCCAGCAGCTTGGACAGGAACACTGAAGCTTTCTTT.

As for this clone: The junction and the germline gene differ at one end; a read error may be behind it. The rearrangement uses TRBV7-7 and TRBJ2-1; 8 bases match TRBD2. This CDR3 contains 16 residues. Germline-derived CDR1 and CDR2 are SSHAT and FNYEAQ (reference sequence). CDR3 protein: CASSPTSGRGVNEQFF. As DNA, the CDR3 is TGTGCTAGCAGCCCTACAAGCGGGAGAGGCGTGAATGAGCAGTTCTTC.

This chain links TRBV6-5 with TRBJ1-6, with 10 bases that match TRBD1. Germline CDR1 and CDR2: MNHEY and SVGAGI. V lost 2 bases and J lost 8; bases outside the gene matches: 3. This CDR3 contains 15 residues. The CDR3 here is CASSYGTGVDSPLHF. CDR3 nucleotides: TGTGCCAGCAGTTACGGGACAGGGGTAGATTCACCCCTCCACTTT.

This chain uses TRBV6-6 with TRBJ1-3; D call uncertain. The CDR3 contains 16 residues. CDR1 is MNHNY and CDR2 is SVGAGI in the germline V gene (reference sequence). The V end lost 2 bases, the J end lost 0 bases, and 11 bases lay between the germline ends. The CDR3 DNA follows: TGTGCCAGCAGTTACAACGACCGGAGCTCTGGAAACACCATATATTTT. This codes for CASSYNDRSSGNTIYF.

The chain joins TRBV12-3 or TRBV12-4 to TRBJ1-1; 8 bases fit TRBD1. The V segment lost 4 bases and the J segment 6 bases; nucleotides outside the gene matches: 4. The CDR3 contains 13 residues. The CDR3 reads CASSSEDRAEAFF. As DNA, the CDR3 is TGTGCCAGCAGTTCAGAGGACAGGGCTGAAGCTTTCTTT.

The chain employs TRBV2 and TRBJ2-1, with D perhaps TRBD2 (7 bases). The CDR3 length is 16 residues. Trimming took off 11 bases at V and 1 base at J, with 21 bases between the two ends. The germline V gene encodes CDR1 SNHLY and CDR2 FYNNEI. DNA of the CDR3: TGTGCCGTGGAGGGGAGGGGGGAGATATCCTACAATGAGCAGTTCTTC. Residues: CAVEGRGEISYNEQFF.

This clone was recorded once. The V and J genes are TRBV2 and TRBJ2-1, with D possibly matching TRBD2 (5 bases). The length of the CDR3 is 15 residues. V gave up 2 bases and J gave up 6 bases, with 14 bases separating them. The germline gives CDR1 SNHLY, CDR2 FYNNEI. The CDR3 DNA sequence: TGTGCCAGCAGTGAAATGAAGGGAGAGCTCAATGAGCAGTTCTTC. This encodes CASSEMKGELNEQFF.

The CDR3 DNA reads as TGTGCCAGCAGCTTCTCCGGGGGGTCAGCTAACTATGGCTACACCTTC. Amino acids: CASSFSGGSANYGYTF. V is TRBV7-2 and J is TRBJ1-2; D might be TRBD1 (5 bases). Germline assignment: CDR1 SGHTA and CDR2 FQGNSA. This CDR3 region has 16 residues. The germline V and J ends were trimmed by 3 bases and 0 bases, with 14 bases remaining between them.

This chain joins TRBV19 and TRBJ1-2; D perhaps matches TRBD1 (6 bases). The germline CDR1 and CDR2 sequences are LNHDA and SQIVND (reference sequence). This CDR3 spans 15 amino acids. V lost 5 bases to trimming and J lost 2 bases, with 15 bases between them. The CDR3 DNA reads TGTGCCAGTAGTCCACAGGGCAGGGAGAACTATGGCTACACCTTC. Amino acids: CASSPQGRENYGYTF.

The chain joins TRBV19 to TRBJ1-5, with D possibly TRBD1 on 5 matching bases. The germline gives CDR1 LNHDA, CDR2 SQIVND (reference sequence). The CDR3 contains 15 residues. Trimming took off 7 bases at V and 6 bases at J, with 19 bases between the two ends. For the CDR3, the DNA is TGTGCCAGTACTCCTAGCGGGCAGGGAGGTCAGCCCCAGCATTTT. Residues: CASTPSGQGGQPQHF.

This clone was detected only once. The V gene is TRBV19, the J gene TRBJ2-7, with D maybe TRBD2 (5 bases). Germline V gives CDR1 LNHDA, CDR2 SQIVND (reference sequence). This CDR3 contains 11 residues. The V end lost 6 bases, the J end lost 7 bases, and 10 bases lay between the germline ends. As DNA, the CDR3 is TGTGCCAGTAGCGGGATGCGGGAGCAGTACTTC. This codes for CASSGMREQYF.

The V gene is TRBV11-2, the J gene TRBJ2-1; 7 nucleotides match TRBD2. V shed 6 bases, J shed 7 bases, and the junction held 12 bases outside the gene matches. Germline V gives CDR1 SGHAT, CDR2 FQNNGV. The CDR3 has 15 amino acids. The CDR3 sequence: CASRFAGRAWNEQFF. DNA of the CDR3: TGTGCCAGCAGATTCGCTGGGAGGGCATGGAATGAGCAGTTCTTC.

The rearrangement links TRBV30 to TRBJ2-7; no clear D gene. V lost 2 bases to trimming and J lost 3 bases, with 14 bases between them. The CDR3 extends over 14 amino acids. Germline V CDR1 and CDR2: GTSNPN, SVGIG (reference sequence). The DNA of the CDR3 is TGTGCCTGGAGTCCCTATCCAGCGAACTACGAGCAGTACTTC. Translating gives CAWSPYPANYEQYF.